The T cell receptor (beta chain) under discussion was sequenced for a study of blood T cell repertoires in COVID-19. On the study more broadly: Sites across the United States, Italy and Spain contributed samples from acute and convalescent COVID-19. The analysed material was cDNA or gDNA that came from T cells, B-cell-depleted T cells, or PBMCs.

Original processing notes: The assay estimated nucleated cells by amplifying reference gene primers. Using immunoSEQ multiplex PCR, the repertoire was profiled, and TCRdb retains in-frame clones only, with some absent. The DNA gave D and trimming, while V, J and clone size come from that table. The sample holds approximately 94,000 clones, about 90% seen once. The CDR3 spans 17 residues. CDR1 and CDR2 from the germline V gene are MNHNS and SASEGT. With 2 bases removed from V and 6 bases from J, the gap between germline ends came to 19 bases. This receptor was identified in a man in his thirties or forties in a cohort sampled during active COVID-19. Source material: peripheral blood. V gene TRBV6-1 combines with J gene TRBJ2-2; possibly TRBD2 for D (6 bases). The CDR3 sequence is CASSENWGLAPPGELFF. The CDR3 nucleotides read TGTGCCAGCAGTGAAAACTGGGGACTGGCCCCCCCCGGGGAGCTGTTTTTT.